This T cell receptor beta chain was identified in a study of diagnostic markers for celiac disease. Germline lookup yields CDR1 DFQATT and CDR2 SNEGSKA (reference sequence). The CDR3 is 14 amino acids. Its frequency marks this clonotype as medium-sized. Reanalyzing the reads, TCRdb keeps one entry per CDR3 protein, without DNA. Seen in this sample are approximately 400 distinct CDR3 sequences; the ten most common clones hold more than 45%. V and J are TRBV20-1 and TRBJ2-7; TCRdb picks TRBD1, but there is no DNA to check that call. The sample comprised either unsorted cells or a sorted T cell fraction (not recorded which). The clonotype comes from a human donor. This table probably holds off-target reads from a library built for another chain. CDR3 sequence: CSARPFSGGPEQYF.